What follows describes a single TCR beta chain. These data are taken from a study of blood T cell repertoires in COVID-19. Looking at the study overall: COVID-19 samples, acute and convalescent, were from the United States, Italy and Spain. Sample material is recorded as cDNA or gDNA derived from T cells, B-cell-depleted T cells, or PBMCs.

Authors' analysis steps: Amplifying reference gene primers gave estimates of nucleated cell counts. Measured with immunoSEQ multiplex PCR; TCRdb has only the in-frame clones, and not every one. The DNA was the basis for D and trimming; V, J and clone size are from that table. The repertoire holds about 48,000 clones, with 85% to 90% as singletons. V trimming: 3 bases; J trimming: 4 bases; junction bases outside the gene matches: 11. CDR1 is MNHNS and CDR2 is SASEGT in the germline V gene. This CDR3 has 16 residues. The chain uses TRBV6-1 and TRBJ1-1; 7 bases map to TRBD1. The sequencing sample was made of peripheral blood. This TCR came from an elderly woman with COVID-19, enrolled during active disease. This chain's CDR3 is CASSDGWTGRGTEAFF. CDR3 in DNA: TGTGCCAGCAGTGATGGGTGGACAGGCCGCGGCACTGAAGCTTTCTTT.